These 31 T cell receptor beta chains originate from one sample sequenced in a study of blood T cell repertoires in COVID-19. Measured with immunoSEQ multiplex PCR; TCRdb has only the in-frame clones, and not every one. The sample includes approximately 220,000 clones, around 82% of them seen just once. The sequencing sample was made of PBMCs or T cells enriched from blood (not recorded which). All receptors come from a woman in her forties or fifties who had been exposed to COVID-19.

As DNA, the CDR3 is TGTGCCAGCAGTCTACAGCCTCCCCTGTATGGCTACACCTTC. It yields the protein CASSLQPPLYGYTF. This sequence joins TRBV3-1 (or the pseudogene TRBV3-2) and TRBJ1-2; D remains unclear. V dropped 6 bases and J dropped 5 bases, with 16 bases sitting between them. This CDR3 contains 14 residues. Germline-derived CDR1 and CDR2 are LGHDT and YNNKEL (reference sequence).

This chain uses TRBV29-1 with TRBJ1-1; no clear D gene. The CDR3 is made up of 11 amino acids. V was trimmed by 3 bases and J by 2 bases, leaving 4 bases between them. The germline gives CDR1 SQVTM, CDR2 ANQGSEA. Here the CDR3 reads CSVDSNTEAFF. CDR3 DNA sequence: TGCAGCGTTGATAGTAACACTGAAGCTTTCTTT.

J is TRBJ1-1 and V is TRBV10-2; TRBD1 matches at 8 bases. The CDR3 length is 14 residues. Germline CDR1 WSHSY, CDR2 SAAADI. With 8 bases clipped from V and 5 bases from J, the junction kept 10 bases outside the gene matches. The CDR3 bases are TGCGCCAGCCGGACAGCAGGGGGCCTGACTGAAGCTTTCTTT. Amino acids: CASRTAGGLTEAFF.

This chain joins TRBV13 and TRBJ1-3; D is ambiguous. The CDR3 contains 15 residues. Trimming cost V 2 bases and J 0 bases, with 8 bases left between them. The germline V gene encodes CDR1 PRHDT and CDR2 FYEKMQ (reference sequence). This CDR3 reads CASSLRTSSGNTIYF. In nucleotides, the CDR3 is TGTGCCAGCAGCTTAAGAACGAGCTCTGGAAACACCATATATTTT.

The CDR3 coding sequence is TGTGCCATCAGGGAAGGCGGGGGACCCACAGATACGCAGTATTTT. It codes for CAIREGGGPTDTQYF. This chain uses TRBV10-3 with TRBJ2-3, with 7 bases matching TRBD2. The J segment lost 2 bases and the V segment lost 6 bases, leaving 8 bases of the junction unmatched. CDR3 length: 15 residues. The germline V gene encodes CDR1 ENHRY and CDR2 SYGVKD.

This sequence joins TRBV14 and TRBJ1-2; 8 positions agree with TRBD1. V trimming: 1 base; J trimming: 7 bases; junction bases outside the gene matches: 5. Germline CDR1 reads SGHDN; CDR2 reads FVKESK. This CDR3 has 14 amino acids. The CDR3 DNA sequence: TGTGCCAGCAGCCAAGCCAGGGGGCGAGTTGGCTACACCTTC. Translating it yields CASSQARGRVGYTF.

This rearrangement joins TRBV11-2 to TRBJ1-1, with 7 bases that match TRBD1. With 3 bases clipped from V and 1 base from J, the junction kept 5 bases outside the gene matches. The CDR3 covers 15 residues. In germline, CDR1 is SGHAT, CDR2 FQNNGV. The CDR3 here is CASSLETGPNTEAFF. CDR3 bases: TGTGCCAGCAGCTTGGAGACAGGGCCGAACACTGAAGCTTTCTTT.

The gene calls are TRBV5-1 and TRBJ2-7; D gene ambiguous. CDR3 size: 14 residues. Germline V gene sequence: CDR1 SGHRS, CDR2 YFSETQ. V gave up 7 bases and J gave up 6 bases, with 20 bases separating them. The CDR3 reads CASREEPHPSEQYF. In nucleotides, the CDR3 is TGCGCCAGCCGAGAAGAGCCCCATCCGTCCGAGCAGTACTTC.

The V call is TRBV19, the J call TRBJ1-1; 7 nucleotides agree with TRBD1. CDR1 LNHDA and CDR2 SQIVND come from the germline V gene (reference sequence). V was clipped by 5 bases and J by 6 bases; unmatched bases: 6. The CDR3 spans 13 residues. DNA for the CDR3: TGTGCCAGTAGTCAGGGGGTGGCTTCTGAAGCTTTCTTT. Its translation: CASSQGVASEAFF.

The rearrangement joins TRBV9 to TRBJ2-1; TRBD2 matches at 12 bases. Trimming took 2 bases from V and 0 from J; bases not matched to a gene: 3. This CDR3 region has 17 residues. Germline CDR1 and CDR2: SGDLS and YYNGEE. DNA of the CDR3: TGTGCCAGCAGCGTCCTAGCGGGGGGGCTCTCCTACAATGAGCAGTTCTTC. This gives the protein CASSVLAGGLSYNEQFF. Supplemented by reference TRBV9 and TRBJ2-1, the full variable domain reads DSGVTQTPKHLITATGQRVTLRCSPRSGDLSVYWYQQSLDQGLQFLIQYYNGEERAKGNILERFSAQQFPDLHSELNLSSLELGDSALYFCASSVLAGGLSYNEQFFGPGTRLTVL.

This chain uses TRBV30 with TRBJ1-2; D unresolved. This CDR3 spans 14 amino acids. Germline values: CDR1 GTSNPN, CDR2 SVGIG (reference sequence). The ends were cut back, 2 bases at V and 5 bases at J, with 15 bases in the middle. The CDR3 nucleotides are TGTGCCTGGAGTTCCAGCGGACGACTGTATGGCTACACCTTC. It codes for CAWSSSGRLYGYTF.

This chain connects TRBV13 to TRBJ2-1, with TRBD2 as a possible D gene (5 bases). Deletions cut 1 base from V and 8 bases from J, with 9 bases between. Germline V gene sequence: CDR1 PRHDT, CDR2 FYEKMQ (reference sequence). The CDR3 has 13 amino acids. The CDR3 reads CASSLDPRDEQFF. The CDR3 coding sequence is TGTGCCAGCAGCTTAGACCCGAGGGATGAGCAGTTCTTC.

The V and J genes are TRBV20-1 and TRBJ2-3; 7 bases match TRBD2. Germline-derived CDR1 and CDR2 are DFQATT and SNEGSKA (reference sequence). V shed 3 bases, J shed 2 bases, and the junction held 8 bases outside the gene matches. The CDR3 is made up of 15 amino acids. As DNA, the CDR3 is TGCAGTGCTAGTGGGTCTAGCGGACTCACAGATACGCAGTATTTT. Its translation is CSASGSSGLTDTQYF.

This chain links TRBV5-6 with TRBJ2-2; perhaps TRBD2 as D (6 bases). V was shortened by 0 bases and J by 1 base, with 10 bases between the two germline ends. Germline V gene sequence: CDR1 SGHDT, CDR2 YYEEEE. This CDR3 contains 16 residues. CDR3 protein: CASSLGGVGNTGELFF. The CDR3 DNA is TGTGCCAGCAGCTTGGGCGGGGTCGGGAACACCGGGGAGCTGTTTTTT. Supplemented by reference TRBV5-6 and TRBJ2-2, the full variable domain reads DAGVTQSPTHLIKTRGQQVTLRCSPKSGHDTVSWYQQALGQGPQFIFQYYEEEERQRGNFPDRFSGHQFPNYSSELNVNALLLGDSALYLCASSLGGVGNTGELFFGEGSRLTVL.

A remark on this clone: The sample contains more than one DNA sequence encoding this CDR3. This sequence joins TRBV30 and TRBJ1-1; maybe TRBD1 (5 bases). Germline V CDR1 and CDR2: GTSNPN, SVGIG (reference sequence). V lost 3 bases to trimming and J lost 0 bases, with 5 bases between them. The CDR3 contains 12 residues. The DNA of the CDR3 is TGTGCCTGGAGAGGGGTGAACACTGAAGCTTTCTTT. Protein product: CAWRGVNTEAFF.

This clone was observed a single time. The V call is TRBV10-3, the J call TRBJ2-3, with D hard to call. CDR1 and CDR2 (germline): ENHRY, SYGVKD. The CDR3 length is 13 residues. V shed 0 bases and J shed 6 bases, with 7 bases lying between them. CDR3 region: CAISESNGDTQYF. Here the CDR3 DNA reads TGTGCCATCAGTGAGTCGAACGGGGATACGCAGTATTTT.

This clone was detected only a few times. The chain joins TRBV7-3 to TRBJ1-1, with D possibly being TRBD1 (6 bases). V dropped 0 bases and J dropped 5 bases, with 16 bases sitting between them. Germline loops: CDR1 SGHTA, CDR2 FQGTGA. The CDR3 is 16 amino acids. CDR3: CASSLTGLGGGTEAFF. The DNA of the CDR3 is TGTGCCAGCAGCTTAACGGGACTAGGGGGAGGGACTGAAGCTTTCTTT. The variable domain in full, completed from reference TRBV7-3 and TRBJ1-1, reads GAGVSQTPSNKVTEKGKYVELRCDPISGHTALYWYRQSLGQGPEFLIYFQGTGAADDSGLPNDRFFAVRPEGSVSTLKIQRTERGDSAVYLCASSLTGLGGGTEAFFGQGTRLTVV.

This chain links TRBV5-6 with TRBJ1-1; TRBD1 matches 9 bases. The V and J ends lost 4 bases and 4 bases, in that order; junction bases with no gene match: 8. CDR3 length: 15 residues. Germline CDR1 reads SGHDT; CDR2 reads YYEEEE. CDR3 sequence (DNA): TGTGCCAGCAGCCGTCAAACAGGGGGCTTCACTGAAGCTTTCTTT. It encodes CASSRQTGGFTEAFF.

In DNA form, the CDR3 reads TGTGCCAGCAGTATATCCGCGGGGGGGAAGTTAGATACGCAGTATTTT. Translating it yields CASSISAGGKLDTQYF. The rearrangement links TRBV11-2 to TRBJ2-3, with 9 bases matching TRBD2. Germline V gene sequence: CDR1 SGHAT, CDR2 FQNNGV. V gave up 6 bases and J gave up 5 bases; unmatched junction bases: 12. This CDR3 contains 16 residues.

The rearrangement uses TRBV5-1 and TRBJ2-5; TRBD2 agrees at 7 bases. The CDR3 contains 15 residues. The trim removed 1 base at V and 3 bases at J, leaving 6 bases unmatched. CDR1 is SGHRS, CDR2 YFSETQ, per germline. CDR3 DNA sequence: TGCGCCAGCAGCTTGTCGCGGGGGAAGGAAGAGACCCAGTACTTC. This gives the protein CASSLSRGKEETQYF.

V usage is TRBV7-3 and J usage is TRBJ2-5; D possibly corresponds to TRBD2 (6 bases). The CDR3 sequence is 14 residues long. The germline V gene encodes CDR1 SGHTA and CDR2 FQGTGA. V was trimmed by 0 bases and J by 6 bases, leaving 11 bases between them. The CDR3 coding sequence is TGTGCCAGCAGCTTAACACCGGGGGAAAAGACCCAGTACTTC. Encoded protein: CASSLTPGEKTQYF.

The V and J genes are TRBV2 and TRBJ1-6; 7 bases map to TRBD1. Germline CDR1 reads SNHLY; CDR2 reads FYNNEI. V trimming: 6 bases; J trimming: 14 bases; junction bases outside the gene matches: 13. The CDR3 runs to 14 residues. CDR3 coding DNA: TGTGCCAGCAGGGGGACCGGGACAGATGGTACCCTCCACTTT. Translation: CASRGTGTDGTLHF. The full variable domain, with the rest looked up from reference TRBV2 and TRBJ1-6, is EPEVTQTPSHQVTQMGQEVILRCVPISNHLYFYWYRQILGQKVEFLVSFYNNEISEKSEIFDDQFSVERPDGSNFTLKIRSTKLEDSAMYFCASRGTGTDGTLHFGNGTRLTVT.

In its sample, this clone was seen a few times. The CDR3 is CASSRDSNNQPQHF. In DNA, the CDR3 is TGTGCCAGCAGCCGGGACAGTAACAATCAGCCCCAGCATTTT. This rearrangement joins TRBV3-1 (or the pseudogene TRBV3-2) to TRBJ1-5; 7 nucleotides agree with TRBD1. Germline CDR1 reads LGHDT; CDR2 reads YNNKEL (reference sequence). The CDR3 loop spans 14 amino acids. Losses at the gene ends were 4 bases for V and 3 bases for J; bases not matched to a gene: 3.

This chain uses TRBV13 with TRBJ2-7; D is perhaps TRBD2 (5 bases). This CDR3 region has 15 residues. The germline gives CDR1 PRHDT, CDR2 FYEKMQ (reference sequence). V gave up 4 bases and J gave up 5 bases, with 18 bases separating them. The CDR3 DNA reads TGTGCCAGCAGCTCCCGCAGCGGCGGGCTTCACGAGCAGTACTTC. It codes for CASSSRSGGLHEQYF.

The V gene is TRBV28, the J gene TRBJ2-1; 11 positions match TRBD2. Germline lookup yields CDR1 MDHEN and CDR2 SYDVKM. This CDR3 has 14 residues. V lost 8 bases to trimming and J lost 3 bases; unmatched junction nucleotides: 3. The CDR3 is CASLAGGIYNEQFF. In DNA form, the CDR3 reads TGTGCCAGCCTAGCGGGGGGTATCTACAATGAGCAGTTCTTC.

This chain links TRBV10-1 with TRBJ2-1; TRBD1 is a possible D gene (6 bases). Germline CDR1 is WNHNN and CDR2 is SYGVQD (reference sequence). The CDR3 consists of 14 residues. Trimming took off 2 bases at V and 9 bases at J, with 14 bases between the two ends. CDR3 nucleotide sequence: TGCGCCAGCAGTGAGGCGGTTGCAGGGGCTGAGCAGTTCTTC. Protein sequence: CASSEAVAGAEQFF.

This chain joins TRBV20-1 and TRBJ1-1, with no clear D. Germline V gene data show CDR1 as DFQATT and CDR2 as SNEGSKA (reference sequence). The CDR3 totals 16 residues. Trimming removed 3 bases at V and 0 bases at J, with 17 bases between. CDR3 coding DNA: TGCAGTGCTAGTGAACATCCAGGCAACTTGAACACTGAAGCTTTCTTT. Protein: CSASEHPGNLNTEAFF.

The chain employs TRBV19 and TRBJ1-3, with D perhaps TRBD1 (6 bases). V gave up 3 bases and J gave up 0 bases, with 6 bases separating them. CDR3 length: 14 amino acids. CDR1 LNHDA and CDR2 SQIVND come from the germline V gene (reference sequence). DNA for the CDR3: TGTGCCAGTAGTATGGGGGCCTCTGGAAACACCATATATTTT. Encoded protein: CASSMGASGNTIYF.

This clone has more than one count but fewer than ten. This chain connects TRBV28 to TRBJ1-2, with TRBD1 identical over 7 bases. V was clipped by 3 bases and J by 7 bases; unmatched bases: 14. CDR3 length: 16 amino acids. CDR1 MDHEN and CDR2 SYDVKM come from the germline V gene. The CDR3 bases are TGTGCCAGCAGTTTTAAGGGGGCGCGGGCAAGCGGTGGCTACACCTTC. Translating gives CASSFKGARASGGYTF.

This chain's CDR3 is CASSHPGKGDTQYF. The CDR3, as DNA: TGCGCCAGCAGCCACCCAGGGAAGGGGGATACGCAGTATTTT. The V gene is TRBV4-1, the J gene TRBJ2-3, with a possible D match to TRBD1 (5 bases). Germline lookup yields CDR1 MGHRA and CDR2 YSYEKL. The CDR3 totals 14 residues. V lost 3 bases and J lost 6, with 13 bases in between.

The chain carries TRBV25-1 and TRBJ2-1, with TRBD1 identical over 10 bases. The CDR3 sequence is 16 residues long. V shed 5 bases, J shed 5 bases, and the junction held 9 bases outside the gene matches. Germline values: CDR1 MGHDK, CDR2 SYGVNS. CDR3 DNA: TGTGCCAGCAGTCTCATCTCCGGGACAGGGGACAATGAGCAGTTCTTC. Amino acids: CASSLISGTGDNEQFF.